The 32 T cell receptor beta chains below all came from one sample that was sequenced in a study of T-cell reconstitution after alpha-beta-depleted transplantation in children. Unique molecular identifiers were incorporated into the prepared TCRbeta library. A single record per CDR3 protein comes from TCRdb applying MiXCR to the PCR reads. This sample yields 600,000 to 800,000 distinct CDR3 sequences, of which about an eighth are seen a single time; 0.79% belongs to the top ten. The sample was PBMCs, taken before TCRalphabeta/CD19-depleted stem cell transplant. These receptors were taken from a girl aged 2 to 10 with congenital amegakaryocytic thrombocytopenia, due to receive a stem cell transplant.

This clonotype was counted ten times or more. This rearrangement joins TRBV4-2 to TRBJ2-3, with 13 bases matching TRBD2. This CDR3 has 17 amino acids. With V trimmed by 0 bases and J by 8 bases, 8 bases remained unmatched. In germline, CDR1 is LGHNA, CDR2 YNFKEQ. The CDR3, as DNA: TGTGCCAGCAGCCAAGATTCCGGACTAGCGGGAGTAGGTACGCAGTATTTT. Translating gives CASSQDSGLAGVGTQYF.

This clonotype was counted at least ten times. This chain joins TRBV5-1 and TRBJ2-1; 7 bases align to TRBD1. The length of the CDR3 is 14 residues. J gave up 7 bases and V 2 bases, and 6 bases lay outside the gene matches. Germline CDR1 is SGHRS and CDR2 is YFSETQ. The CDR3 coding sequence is TGCGCCAGCAGCTTAAATTCCAGGGGGAATGAGCAGTTCTTC. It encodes CASSLNSRGNEQFF.

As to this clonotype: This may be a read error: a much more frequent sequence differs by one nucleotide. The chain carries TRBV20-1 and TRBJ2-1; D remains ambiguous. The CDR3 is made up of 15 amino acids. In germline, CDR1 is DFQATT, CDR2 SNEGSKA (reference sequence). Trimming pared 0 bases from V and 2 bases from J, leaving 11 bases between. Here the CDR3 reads CSARDLPCTYNEQFF. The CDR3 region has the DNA TGCAGTGCTAGAGATCTGCCGTGCACCTACAATGAGCAGTTCTTC.

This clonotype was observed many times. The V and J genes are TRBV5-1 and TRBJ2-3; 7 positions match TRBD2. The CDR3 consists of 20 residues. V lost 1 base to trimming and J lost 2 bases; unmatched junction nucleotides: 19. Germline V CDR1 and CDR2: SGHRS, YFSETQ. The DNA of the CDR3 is TGCGCCAGCAGCTTGCCCCGGTACGTCCTAGCGGAACCTCACACAGATACGCAGTATTTT. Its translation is CASSLPRYVLAEPHTDTQYF.

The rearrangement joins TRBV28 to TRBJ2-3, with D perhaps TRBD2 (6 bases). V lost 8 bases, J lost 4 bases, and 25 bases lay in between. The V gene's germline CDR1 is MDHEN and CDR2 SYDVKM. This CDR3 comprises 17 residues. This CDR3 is CASYEGDGGTLADTQYF. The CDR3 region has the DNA TGTGCCAGCTACGAAGGGGACGGGGGTACCCTCGCAGATACGCAGTATTTT.

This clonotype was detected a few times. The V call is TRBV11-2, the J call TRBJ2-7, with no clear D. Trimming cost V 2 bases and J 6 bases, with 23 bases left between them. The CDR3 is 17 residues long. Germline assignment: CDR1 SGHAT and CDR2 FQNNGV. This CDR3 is CASSLFPGGVQMTEQYF. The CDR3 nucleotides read TGTGCCAGCAGCTTATTCCCGGGTGGGGTACAGATGACCGAGCAGTACTTC.

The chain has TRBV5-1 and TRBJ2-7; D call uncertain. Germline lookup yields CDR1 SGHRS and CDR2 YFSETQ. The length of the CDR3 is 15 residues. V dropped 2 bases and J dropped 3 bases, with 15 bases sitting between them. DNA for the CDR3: TGCGCCAGCAGCTTCAGTCCAGACTCTTTCTACGAGCAGTACTTC. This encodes CASSFSPDSFYEQYF.

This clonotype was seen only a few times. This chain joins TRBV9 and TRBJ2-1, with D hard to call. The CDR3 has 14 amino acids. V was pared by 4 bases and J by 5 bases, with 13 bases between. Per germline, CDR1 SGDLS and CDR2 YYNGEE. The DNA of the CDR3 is TGTGCCAGCAGCCCCCAAAAGACCCACAATGAGCAGTTCTTC. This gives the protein CASSPQKTHNEQFF.

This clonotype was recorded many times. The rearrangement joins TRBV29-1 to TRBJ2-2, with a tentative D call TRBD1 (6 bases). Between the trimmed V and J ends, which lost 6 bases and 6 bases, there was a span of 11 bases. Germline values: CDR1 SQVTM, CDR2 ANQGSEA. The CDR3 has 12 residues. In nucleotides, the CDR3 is TGCAGCGTGGAAAACAGGGCCGGGGAGCTGTTTTTT. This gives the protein CSVENRAGELFF.

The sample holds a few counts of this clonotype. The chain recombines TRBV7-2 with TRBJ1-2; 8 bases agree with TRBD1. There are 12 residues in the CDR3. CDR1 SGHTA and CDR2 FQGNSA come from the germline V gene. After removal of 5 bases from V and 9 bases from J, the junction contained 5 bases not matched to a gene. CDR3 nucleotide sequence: TGTGCCAGCAGCCGGACAGGGTGGCGCTACACCTTC. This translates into CASSRTGWRYTF.

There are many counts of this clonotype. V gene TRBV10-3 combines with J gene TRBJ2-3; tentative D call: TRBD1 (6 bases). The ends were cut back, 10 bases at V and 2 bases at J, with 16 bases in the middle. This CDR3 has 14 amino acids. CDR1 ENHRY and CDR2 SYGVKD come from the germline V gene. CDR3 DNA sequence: TGTGCCAGCCTTGGACAGCCAAACACAGATACGCAGTATTTT. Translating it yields CASLGQPNTDTQYF.

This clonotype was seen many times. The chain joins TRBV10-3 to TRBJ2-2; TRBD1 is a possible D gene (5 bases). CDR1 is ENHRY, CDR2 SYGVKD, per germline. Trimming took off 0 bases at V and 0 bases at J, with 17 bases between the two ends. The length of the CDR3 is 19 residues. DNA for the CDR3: TGTGCCATCAGTGAGTCGGGCAGGGTCGGGTACTCGAACACCGGGGAGCTGTTTTTT. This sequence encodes CAISESGRVGYSNTGELFF.

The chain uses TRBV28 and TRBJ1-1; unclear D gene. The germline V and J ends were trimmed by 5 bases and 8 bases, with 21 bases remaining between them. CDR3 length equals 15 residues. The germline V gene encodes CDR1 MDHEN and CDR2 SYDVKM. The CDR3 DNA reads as TGTGCCAGCAGTCCGAACGCTGGCCTTACCCTAGAAGCTTTCTTT. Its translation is CASSPNAGLTLEAFF.

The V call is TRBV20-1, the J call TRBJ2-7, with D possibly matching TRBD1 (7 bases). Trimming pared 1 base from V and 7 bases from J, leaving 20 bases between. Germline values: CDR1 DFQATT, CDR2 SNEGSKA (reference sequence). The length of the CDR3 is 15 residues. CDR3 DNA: TGCAGTGCTAGAGCCGGGTCGGAGGGGGCGATGGAGCAGTACTTC. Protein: CSARAGSEGAMEQYF.

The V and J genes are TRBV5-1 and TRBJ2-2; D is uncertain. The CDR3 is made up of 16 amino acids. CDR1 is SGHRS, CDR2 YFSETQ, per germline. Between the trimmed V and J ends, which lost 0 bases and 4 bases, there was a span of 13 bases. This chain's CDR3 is CASSLVEATGTGELFF. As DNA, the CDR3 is TGCGCCAGCAGCTTGGTTGAGGCGACGGGCACCGGGGAGCTGTTTTTT.

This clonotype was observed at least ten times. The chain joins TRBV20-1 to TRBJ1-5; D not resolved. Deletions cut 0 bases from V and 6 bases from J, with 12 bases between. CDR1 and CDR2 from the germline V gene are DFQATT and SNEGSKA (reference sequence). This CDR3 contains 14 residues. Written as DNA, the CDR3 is TGCAGTGCTAGAGAAAACGATTTCCCTCAGCCCCAGCATTTT. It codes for CSARENDFPQPQHF.

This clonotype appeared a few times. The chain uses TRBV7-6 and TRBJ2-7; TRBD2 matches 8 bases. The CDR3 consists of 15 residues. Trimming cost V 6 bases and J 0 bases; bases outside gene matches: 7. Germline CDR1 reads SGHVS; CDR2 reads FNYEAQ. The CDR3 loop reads CASRPTSGSSYEQYF. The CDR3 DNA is TGTGCCAGCAGACCAACTAGCGGAAGCTCCTACGAGCAGTACTTC. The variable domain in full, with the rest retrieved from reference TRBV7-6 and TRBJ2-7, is GAGVSQSPRYKVTKRGQDVALRCDPISGHVSLYWYRQALGQGPEFLTYFNYEAQQDKSGLPNDRFSAERPEGSISTLTIQRTEQRDSAMYRCASRPTSGSSYEQYFGPGTRLTVT.

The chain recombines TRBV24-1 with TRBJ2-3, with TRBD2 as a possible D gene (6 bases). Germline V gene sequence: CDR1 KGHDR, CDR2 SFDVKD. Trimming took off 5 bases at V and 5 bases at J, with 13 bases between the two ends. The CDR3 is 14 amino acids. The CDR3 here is CATSGGVSGDTQYF. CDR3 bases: TGTGCCACCAGTGGGGGGGTTTCAGGAGATACGCAGTATTTT.

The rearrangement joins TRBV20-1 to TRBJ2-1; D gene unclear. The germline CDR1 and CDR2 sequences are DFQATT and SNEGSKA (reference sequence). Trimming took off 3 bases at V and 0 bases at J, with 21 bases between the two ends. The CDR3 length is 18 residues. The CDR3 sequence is CSASGLRARTSSYNEQFF. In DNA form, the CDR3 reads TGCAGTGCTAGTGGCCTTAGAGCCAGAACAAGCTCCTACAATGAGCAGTTCTTC.

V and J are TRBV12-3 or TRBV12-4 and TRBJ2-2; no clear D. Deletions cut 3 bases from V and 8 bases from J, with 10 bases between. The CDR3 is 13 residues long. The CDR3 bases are TGTGCCAGCAGTTTTACCCCGGTTGGGGAGCTGTTTTTT. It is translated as CASSFTPVGELFF.

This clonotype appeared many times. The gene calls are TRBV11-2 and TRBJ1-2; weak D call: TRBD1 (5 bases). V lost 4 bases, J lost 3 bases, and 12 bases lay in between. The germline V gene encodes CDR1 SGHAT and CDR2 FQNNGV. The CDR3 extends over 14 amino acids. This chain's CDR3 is CASSSLGTDYGYTF. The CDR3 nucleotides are TGTGCCAGCAGCTCCCTGGGGACGGACTATGGCTACACCTTC.

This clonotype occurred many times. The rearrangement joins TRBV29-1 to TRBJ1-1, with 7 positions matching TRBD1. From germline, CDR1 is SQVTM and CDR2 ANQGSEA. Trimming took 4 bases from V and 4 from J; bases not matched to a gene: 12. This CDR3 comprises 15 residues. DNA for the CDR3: TGCAGCGTTGGAGGGGGCGGTTCAAGGTCCACTGAAGCTTTCTTT. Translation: CSVGGGGSRSTEAFF.

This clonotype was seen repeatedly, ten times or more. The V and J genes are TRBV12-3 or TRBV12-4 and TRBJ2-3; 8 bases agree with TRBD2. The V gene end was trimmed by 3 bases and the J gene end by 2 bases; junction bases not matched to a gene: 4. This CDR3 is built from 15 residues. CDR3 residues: CASSFYSGVTDTQYF. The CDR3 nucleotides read TGTGCCAGCAGTTTTTATAGCGGGGTCACAGATACGCAGTATTTT.

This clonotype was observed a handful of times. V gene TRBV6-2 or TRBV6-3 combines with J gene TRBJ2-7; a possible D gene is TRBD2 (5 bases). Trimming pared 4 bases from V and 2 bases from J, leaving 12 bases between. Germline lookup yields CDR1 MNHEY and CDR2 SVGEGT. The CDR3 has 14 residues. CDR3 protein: CASSLGAFTYEQYF. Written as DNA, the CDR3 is TGTGCCAGCAGTTTGGGAGCGTTTACCTACGAGCAGTACTTC.

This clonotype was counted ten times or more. For the CDR3, the DNA is TGTGCCAGCAGCCACCGTAGGGACTACACCTTC. This translates into CASSHRRDYTF. The chain uses TRBV9 and TRBJ1-2; D unresolved. The CDR3 runs 11 residues. The germline V gene has CDR1 SGDLS and CDR2 YYNGEE. V was trimmed by 4 bases and J by 10 bases, leaving 11 bases between them.

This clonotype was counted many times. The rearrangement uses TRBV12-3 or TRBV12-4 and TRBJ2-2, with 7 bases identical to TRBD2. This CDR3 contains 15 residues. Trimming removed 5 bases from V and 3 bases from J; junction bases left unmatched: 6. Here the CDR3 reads CASSPGTTDTGELFF. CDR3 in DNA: TGTGCCAGCAGTCCCGGGACTACCGACACCGGGGAGCTGTTTTTT.

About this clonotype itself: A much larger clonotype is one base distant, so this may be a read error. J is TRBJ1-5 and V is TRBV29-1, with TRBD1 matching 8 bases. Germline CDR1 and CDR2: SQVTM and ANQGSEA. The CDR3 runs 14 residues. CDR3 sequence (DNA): TGCATCGTAGTGTTGGGACAGGTCAATCAGCCCCAGCATTTT. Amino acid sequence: CIVVLGQVNQPQHF.

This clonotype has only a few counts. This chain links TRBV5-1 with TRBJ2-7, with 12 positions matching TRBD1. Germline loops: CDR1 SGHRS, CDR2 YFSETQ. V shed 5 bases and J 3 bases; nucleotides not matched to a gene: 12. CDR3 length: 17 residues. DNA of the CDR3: TGCGCCAGCAGATCGGGACAGGGGGCGCCTCTTTTCTACGAGCAGTACTTC. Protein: CASRSGQGAPLFYEQYF.

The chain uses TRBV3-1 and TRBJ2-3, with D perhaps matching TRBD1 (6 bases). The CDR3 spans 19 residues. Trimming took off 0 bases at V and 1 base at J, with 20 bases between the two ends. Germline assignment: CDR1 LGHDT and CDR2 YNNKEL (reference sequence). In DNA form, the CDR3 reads TGTGCCAGCAGCCAAGATTTTAGTGTGTACAGGGCCCGCACAGATACGCAGTATTTT. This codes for CASSQDFSVYRARTDTQYF.

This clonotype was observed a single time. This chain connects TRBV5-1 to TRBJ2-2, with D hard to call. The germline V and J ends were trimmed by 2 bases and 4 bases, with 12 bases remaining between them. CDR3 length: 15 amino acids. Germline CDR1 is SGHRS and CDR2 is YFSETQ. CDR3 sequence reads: CASSFSEPPTGELFF. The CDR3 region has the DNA TGCGCCAGCAGCTTTTCAGAGCCCCCCACCGGGGAGCTGTTTTTT.

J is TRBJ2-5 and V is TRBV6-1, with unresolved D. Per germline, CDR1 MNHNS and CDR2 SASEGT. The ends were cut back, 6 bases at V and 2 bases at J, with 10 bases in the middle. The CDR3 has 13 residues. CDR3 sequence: CASSITEQETQYF. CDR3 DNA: TGTGCCAGCAGCATAACAGAGCAAGAGACCCAGTACTTC.

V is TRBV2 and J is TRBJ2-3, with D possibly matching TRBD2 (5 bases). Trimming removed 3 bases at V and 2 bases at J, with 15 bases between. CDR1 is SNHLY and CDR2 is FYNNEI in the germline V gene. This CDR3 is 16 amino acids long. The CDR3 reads CASSEFAGQVTDTQYF. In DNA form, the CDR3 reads TGTGCCAGCAGTGAGTTCGCGGGCCAGGTCACAGATACGCAGTATTTT.